This T cell receptor beta chain was recovered during a study of blood T cell repertoires in COVID-19. Study details: The analysed material was cDNA or gDNA that came from T cells, B-cell-depleted T cells, or PBMCs.

Per the original data handling: Amplifying reference gene primers gave estimates of nucleated cell counts. The data were produced by immunoSEQ multiplex PCR, yet TCRdb's version contains in-frame clones alone and is incomplete. V, J and clone size are those of that table, while D and trimming were read from the DNA. The data show fewer than 450,000 clones, more than 70% seen once. Followed longitudinally, the Seattle patients had been enrolled during active infection. V lost 1 base, J lost 6 bases, and 3 bases lay in between. The CDR3 contains 11 residues. Germline assignment: CDR1 MGHRA and CDR2 YSYEKL.

Material: peripheral blood. The origin of this receptor is a woman aged 50 to 60 with COVID-19, enrolled during active disease. The chain has TRBV4-1 and TRBJ1-2; D gene ambiguous. The CDR3 region has the DNA TGCGCCAGCAGCCAAGCTGATGGCTACACCTTC. It is translated as CASSQADGYTF.